This T cell receptor (beta chain) was documented in a study of blood T cell repertoires in COVID-19 (TCRdb year 2020). Broadly, across the study: Collaborator samples came from the United States, Italy and Spain and covered acute and convalescent phases of COVID-19. The prospective study material was composed of cDNA or gDNA derived from T cells, B-cell-depleted T cells, or PBMCs. Subjects who had been exposed to COVID-19, were actively infected with it, or had recovered from it provided the deeply sampled blood TCRbeta repertoires that made up the dataset. A freely available public database, intended as a resource for researchers studying the immune response to SARS-CoV-2, is where the repertoires were released. Samples were obtained from the ongoing ImmuneRACE study (first 160 participants) and from some 1,200 subjects provided by 6 global collaborators. The sample metadata nearly always contained a de-identified subject ID, COVID-19 status, age in years and sex. HLA class I and class II types, where available, came from metadata supplied by the sample provider rather than from assay-based typing. General conclusions and limits of the study: The amount of clinical and demographic metadata varied by source and participant and was provided uncurated.

One collaborating source in Seattle enrolled patients while the patients were actively infected and followed the patients over time throughout the course of disease. Each collaborating institution followed its own protocols to collect whole blood in K2EDTA tubes. For TCRbeta analysis, collaborators shipped samples in one of three forms: frozen whole blood, isolated PBMCs, or DNA extracted from either of those sample types. CDR1 and CDR2, looked up from the germline V gene, are SGHTA and FQGNSA. The cysteine opens and the phenylalanine closes a CDR3 of 13 amino acids. The CDR3 DNA has 39 bases and is translated from base 1. V is pared back by 2 bases and J by 7 bases, with 11 bases lying between the germline termini. TCRbeta CDR3 regions were amplified from genomic DNA by means of the immunoSEQ Assay, a bias-controlled multiplex PCR. Under the source paper's analysis protocol: Within the assay, amplification of reference gene primers was used to estimate how many nucleated cells each sample contained. To quantify the absolute abundance of each unique TCRbeta CDR3 rearrangement, sequence reads were collapsed and filtered. For each sample, productive Simpson clonality was calculated as the square root of Simpson's diversity index across productive rearrangements. The source is immuneACCESS, and TCRdb retained only in-frame sequences with V and J called. Part of the clones is not carried over; for the studies checked, unresolved V genes explain less than half of this, and the remainder is unexplained. V, J and clone size are those of that table, while D and trimming were read from the DNA. In this sample the table shows approximately 290,000 clones, approximately 84% of which occur a single time. The biggest ten clones account for 15% to 17% of the sample.

For this clone: This clone's antigen is unknown. Base quality data are lacking; no much larger clone is found one base away.

Sequencing was done on a sample of peripheral blood. This TCR was sampled from a person between 65 and 79 years old with COVID-19, enrolled during active disease. The V and J segments used are TRBV7-2 and TRBJ1-1, and perhaps TRBD1 as D gene, on 6 matching bases. The sequenced DNA is TGTGCCAGCAGCTTAAATAGGGGGGGTGAAGCTTTCTTT. This is translated as CASSLNRGGEAFF.